This TCR beta chain originates from a study of T cells in Graves' hyperthyroidism and ophthalmopathy. Study overall: Initial diagnosis, before any treatment, was when peripheral blood was collected. Overall study results and limits: Separation of ophthalmopathy from stable hyperthyroidism was achieved by a 13 V-J model.

This clonotype was observed a few times. What it binds is unknown. Diagnosis of hyperthyroidism was new in patients aged 18 to 65, and its duration was under 2 months. Patients with uncontrolled infections, other autoimmune diseases, pregnancy or lactation were excluded. RNA transcripts served as the template for amplifying TCR beta CDR3 regions. First-round RT-PCR of the TCR CDR3 relied on the HTBI primer set. TCRdb passed the multiplex PCR reads through MiXCR, listing each CDR3 protein once. The sample yields about 200,000 distinct CDR3 sequences, about 15% seen once. The CDR3 has 15 amino acids. Per the germline V gene, CDR1 is SGHNT and CDR2 is YYREEE (reference sequence). Deletions cut 0 bases from V and 3 bases from J, with 13 bases between.

This clonotype was obtained from a middle-aged man with Graves' hyperthyroidism. The sample consisted of blood. V is TRBV5-4 and J is TRBJ2-7; maybe TRBD2 (6 bases). CDR3: CASSLVGSGYYEQYF. In nucleotides, the CDR3 is TGTGCCAGCAGCTTGGTCGGGAGTGGTTACTACGAGCAGTACTTC. Filled out from reference TRBV5-4 and TRBJ2-7, the complete variable domain reads ETGVTQSPTHLIKTRGQQVTLRCSSQSGHNTVSWYQQALGQGPQFIFQYYREEENGRGNFPPRFSGLQFPNYSSELNVNALELDDSALYLCASSLVGSGYYEQYFGPGTRLTVT.